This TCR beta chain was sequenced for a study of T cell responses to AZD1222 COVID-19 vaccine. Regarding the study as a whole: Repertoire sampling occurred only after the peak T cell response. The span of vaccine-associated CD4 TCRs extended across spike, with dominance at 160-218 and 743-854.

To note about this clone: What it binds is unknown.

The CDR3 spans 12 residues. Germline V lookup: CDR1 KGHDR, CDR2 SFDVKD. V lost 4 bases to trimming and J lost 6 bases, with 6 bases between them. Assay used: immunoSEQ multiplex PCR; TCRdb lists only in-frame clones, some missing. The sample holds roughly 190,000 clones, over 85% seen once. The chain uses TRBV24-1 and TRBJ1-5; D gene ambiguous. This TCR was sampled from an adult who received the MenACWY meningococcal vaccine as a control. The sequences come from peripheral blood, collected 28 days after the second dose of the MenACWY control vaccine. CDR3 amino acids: CATSEHLQPQHF. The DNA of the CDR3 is TGTGCCACCAGTGAACATCTTCAGCCCCAGCATTTT.